Listed here are 21 T cell receptor beta chains from one sample, sequenced in a study of blood T cell repertoires in COVID-19. Assay used: immunoSEQ multiplex PCR; TCRdb lists only in-frame clones, some missing. The sample lists 200,000 to 250,000 clones, 75% to 85% seen once, with around 7.5% in the top ten. The sequencing input was peripheral blood. These receptor sequences come from a woman at least 80 years old with COVID-19, enrolled during active disease.

Of note for this clone: In the same sample, other DNA sequences code for this CDR3. The chain couples TRBV5-1 to TRBJ1-1; unclear D gene. CDR1 and CDR2 (germline): SGHRS, YFSETQ. V was clipped by 4 bases and J by 1 base, with 11 bases between them. CDR3 length equals 14 residues. This CDR3 reads CASSLLTGNTEAFF. In DNA form, the CDR3 reads TGCGCCAGCAGCCTGCTGACTGGGAACACTGAAGCTTTCTTT.

V and J are TRBV18 and TRBJ1-1, with 7 bases matching TRBD1. This CDR3 contains 14 residues. Germline-derived CDR1 and CDR2 are KGHSH and LQKENI. V trimming: 4 bases; J trimming: 3 bases; junction bases outside the gene matches: 5. DNA of the CDR3: TGTGCCAGCTCACGATCTCAGGGGGACACTGAAGCTTTCTTT. This codes for CASSRSQGDTEAFF.

The rearrangement uses TRBV5-1 and TRBJ1-5; the D is unclear. Germline CDR1 SGHRS, CDR2 YFSETQ. V was trimmed by 1 base and J by 5 bases, leaving 7 bases between them. The CDR3 spans 13 residues. The CDR3 DNA sequence: TGCGCCAGCAGCTTGTTACCAGATCAGCCCCAGCATTTT. Protein sequence: CASSLLPDQPQHF. The full variable domain, its missing parts supplied by reference TRBV5-1 and TRBJ1-5, is KAGVTQTPRYLIKTRGQQVTLSCSPISGHRSVSWYQQTPGQGLQFLFEYFSETQRNKGNFPGRFSGRQFSNSRSEMNVSTLELGDSALYLCASSLLPDQPQHFGDGTRLSIL.

This chain uses TRBV5-1 with TRBJ1-2; D unclear. In germline, CDR1 is SGHRS, CDR2 YFSETQ. The CDR3 contains 14 residues. V was pared by 0 bases and J by 7 bases, with 13 bases between. The CDR3 sequence: CASSLDWLDSGYTF. CDR3 in DNA: TGCGCCAGCAGCTTGGACTGGTTGGACTCTGGCTACACCTTC.

The CDR3, as DNA: TGCGCCAGCAGTCCCCTGCGAGGCGCCTATAGCAATCAGCCCCAGCATTTT. Its protein product is CASSPLRGAYSNQPQHF. The chain combines TRBV23-1 with TRBJ1-5; D is unclear. TRBV23-1 carries the ORF label, with uncertain function. There are 17 residues in the CDR3. Trimming removed 4 bases from V and 0 bases from J, with 16 bases in between.

This clone was observed once. The chain employs TRBV4-3 and TRBJ2-3; perhaps TRBD2 as D (7 bases). CDR3 length: 15 amino acids. The germline V gene encodes CDR1 LGHNA and CDR2 YSLEER. The germline V and J ends were trimmed by 4 bases and 0 bases, with 11 bases remaining between them. CDR3 DNA: TGCGCCAGCAGCCGGGCGGGGGCTAGCACAGATACGCAGTATTTT. As protein: CASSRAGASTDTQYF.

V and J are TRBV4-1 and TRBJ2-7; D is perhaps TRBD2 (7 bases). The length of the CDR3 is 15 residues. Germline CDR1 reads MGHRA; CDR2 reads YSYEKL. Trimming removed 1 base at V and 3 bases at J, with 13 bases between. The CDR3 nucleotides are TGCGCCAGCAGCCAAGGGGGGCGGGGGAACTACGAGCAGTACTTC. Its translation: CASSQGGRGNYEQYF.

The chain joins TRBV6-1 to TRBJ2-5, with 7 bases identical to TRBD2. CDR1 is MNHNS, CDR2 SASEGT, per germline. Trimming removed 5 bases from V and 5 bases from J; junction bases left unmatched: 11. The CDR3 runs to 15 residues. This CDR3 reads CASSRALGEGETQYF. The CDR3 bases are TGTGCCAGCAGTAGGGCCTTAGGGGAGGGGGAGACCCAGTACTTC.

The V call is TRBV27, the J call TRBJ1-2; D is undetermined. The germline V and J ends were trimmed by 5 bases and 5 bases, with 18 bases remaining between them. The CDR3 is made up of 15 amino acids. Germline loops: CDR1 MNHEY, CDR2 SMNVEV (reference sequence). This chain's CDR3 is CASSPTLFRSYGYTF. The DNA of the CDR3 is TGTGCCAGCAGTCCAACCCTTTTTAGATCGTATGGCTACACCTTC.

The chain employs TRBV20-1 and TRBJ1-4, with no clear D. The CDR3 is 12 amino acids. CDR1 and CDR2 from the germline V gene are DFQATT and SNEGSKA (reference sequence). Trimming took off 3 bases at V and 1 base at J, with 3 bases between the two ends. The DNA for the CDR3 is TGCAGTGCTAGTCAAACTAATGAAAAACTGTTTTTT. Amino acid sequence: CSASQTNEKLFF.

Only one count was recorded for this clone. The chain recombines TRBV28 with TRBJ1-4; D is unclear. The CDR3 sequence is 14 residues long. Trimming cost V 4 bases and J 3 bases, with 9 bases left between them. From germline, CDR1 is MDHEN and CDR2 SYDVKM. The CDR3 coding sequence is TGTGCCAGCAGTTCGTCTAGCGCTAATGAAAAACTGTTTTTT. Residues: CASSSSSANEKLFF.

The chain couples TRBV5-1 to TRBJ1-3; D is undetermined. V was shortened by 0 bases and J by 3 bases, with 10 bases between the two germline ends. Germline CDR1 reads SGHRS; CDR2 reads YFSETQ. CDR3 length: 15 residues. CDR3 loop: CASSLGVGRGNTIYF. The DNA of the CDR3 is TGCGCCAGCAGCTTGGGCGTGGGCCGTGGAAACACCATATATTTT.

This CDR3 reads CASSYSRGSGYEQYF. CDR3 in DNA: TGTGCCAGCAGTTACTCTCGGGGGAGCGGCTACGAGCAGTACTTC. The V call is TRBV6-5, the J call TRBJ2-7, with D perhaps matching TRBD2 (6 bases). The V end was cut by 0 bases, the J end by 3 bases, with 12 bases between. The CDR3 has 15 residues. Germline lookup yields CDR1 MNHEY and CDR2 SVGAGI.

V is TRBV7-2 and J is TRBJ2-2; TRBD2 aligns across 9 bases. The CDR3 extends over 16 amino acids. Germline loops: CDR1 SGHTA, CDR2 FQGNSA. The V segment lost 4 bases and the J segment 5 bases; nucleotides outside the gene matches: 8. Written as DNA, the CDR3 is TGTGCCAGCAGCTCGTTAGCGGGAGCCAGGACCGGGGAGCTGTTTTTT. Translation gives CASSSLAGARTGELFF.

CDR3 sequence: CASSPLAGTDTQYF. The DNA of the CDR3 is TGCGCCAGCAGCCCTCTAGCGGGGACAGATACGCAGTATTTT. V and J are TRBV5-1 and TRBJ2-3; 9 positions agree with TRBD2. The CDR3 loop spans 14 amino acids. CDR1 is SGHRS, CDR2 YFSETQ, per germline. V shed 4 bases, J shed 3 bases, and the junction held 3 bases outside the gene matches.

This chain joins TRBV11-1 and TRBJ1-1; TRBD1 is a possible D gene (6 bases). CDR3 length equals 15 residues. The V gene lost 6 bases and the J gene lost 0 bases, with 14 bases spanning the gap. Germline CDR1 reads SGHAT; CDR2 reads FQDESV (reference sequence). The CDR3 sequence is CASSSRGRLNTEAFF. The CDR3 DNA reads as TGTGCCAGCAGTTCCAGGGGACGACTGAACACTGAAGCTTTCTTT.

The rearrangement uses TRBV18 and TRBJ1-5; D remains ambiguous. V gave up 4 bases and J gave up 9 bases, with 16 bases separating them. The CDR3 has 14 amino acids. The germline gives CDR1 KGHSH, CDR2 LQKENI. Here the CDR3 reads CASSQLRVEGPQHF. CDR3 DNA sequence: TGTGCCAGCTCACAACTAAGGGTGGAGGGGCCCCAGCATTTT. Using reference TRBV18 and TRBJ1-5 for the parts outside the CDR3, the full variable domain is NAGVMQNPRHLVRRRGQEARLRCSPMKGHSHVYWYRQLPEEGLKFMVYLQKENIIDESGMPKERFSAEFPKEGPSILRIQQVVRGDSAAYFCASSQLRVEGPQHFGDGTRLSIL.

The rearrangement uses TRBV7-8 and TRBJ1-1; TRBD1 is a possible D gene (5 bases). Germline CDR1 and CDR2: SGHVS and FQNEAQ. V was trimmed by 5 bases and J by 1 base, leaving 14 bases between them. The CDR3 length is 15 residues. The DNA of the CDR3 is TGTGCCAGCAGCCTCCACGGGGGAGAGAACACTGAAGCTTTCTTT. This translates into CASSLHGGENTEAFF.

The chain couples TRBV19 to TRBJ1-3; TRBD1 agrees at 11 bases. The CDR3 extends over 15 amino acids. V lost 10 bases and J lost 2; bases outside the gene matches: 7. Germline loops: CDR1 LNHDA, CDR2 SQIVND (reference sequence). CDR3 coding DNA: TGTGCCACCCGGGACAGGGGGTATACTGGAAACACCATATATTTT. Translation gives CATRDRGYTGNTIYF.

The genes are TRBV7-2 and TRBJ2-1; D uncertain. The CDR3 consists of 12 residues. Germline CDR1 SGHTA, CDR2 FQGNSA. Between the trimmed V and J ends, which lost 0 bases and 8 bases, there was a span of 5 bases. The CDR3 loop reads CASSLALHEQFF. The DNA for the CDR3 is TGTGCCAGCAGCTTAGCTCTCCATGAGCAGTTCTTC.

The chain is built from TRBV6-2 or TRBV6-3 and TRBJ2-1; maybe TRBD1 (6 bases). The germline V and J ends were trimmed by 6 bases and 0 bases, with 12 bases remaining between them. Germline-derived CDR1 and CDR2 are MNHEY and SVGEGT. The CDR3 length is 15 residues. The CDR3 DNA follows: TGTGCCAGCAGCCACGGACAGAGCTCCTACAATGAGCAGTTCTTC. It is translated as CASSHGQSSYNEQFF.